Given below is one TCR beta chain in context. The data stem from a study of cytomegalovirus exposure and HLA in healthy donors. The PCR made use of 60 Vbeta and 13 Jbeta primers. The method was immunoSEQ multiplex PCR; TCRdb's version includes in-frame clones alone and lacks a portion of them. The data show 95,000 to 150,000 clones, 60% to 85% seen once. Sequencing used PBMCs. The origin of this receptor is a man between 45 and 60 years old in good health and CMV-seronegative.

Here the CDR3 DNA reads TGTGCCAGTAGTATAGCGGAGGAGTGGAACACTGAAGCTTTCTTT. Encoded protein: CASSIAEEWNTEAFF. The J gene is TRBJ1-1, the V gene TRBV19; D unclear. There are 15 residues in the CDR3. The V gene's germline CDR1 is LNHDA and CDR2 SQIVND (reference sequence). V lost 1 base and J 1 base, leaving 10 bases between the germline ends.